These 17 T cell receptor beta chains came from one sample sequenced in a study of beta chain features in type 1 diabetes. Broader study findings: Among all four CD4+ subsets, Type 1 diabetes patients had TCRB CDR3s that were moderately but significantly shorter.

The sequenced template was cDNA made from the entire isolated RNA. Some clones are missing from TCRdb's copy, which holds only in-frame ones; the method was immunoSEQ multiplex PCR. Among some 170,000 clones listed, roughly 59% were seen once. Their specific antigens are unknown. The material sequenced was naive CD4+ T cells from blood. The receptors originated from a man aged 30 to 45 with type 1 diabetes.

V is TRBV28 and J is TRBJ2-6; 10 bases map to TRBD1. Germline-derived CDR1 and CDR2 are MDHEN and SYDVKM. Trimming removed 8 bases from V and 2 bases from J; junction bases left unmatched: 6. This CDR3 comprises 16 residues. DNA of the CDR3: TGTGCCAGCGAGGGACAGGGGTTCCCTGGGGCCAACGTCCTGACTTTC. It encodes CASEGQGFPGANVLTF.

Here the CDR3 reads CASSPQPGGDYGYTF. CDR3 in DNA: TGCGCCAGCAGCCCACAGCCAGGAGGTGACTATGGCTACACCTTC. The rearrangement uses TRBV4-3 and TRBJ1-2; no clear D gene. This CDR3 contains 15 residues. Germline V gene data show CDR1 as LGHNA and CDR2 as YSLEER. The V end was cut by 4 bases, the J end by 3 bases, with 15 bases between.

This chain joins TRBV25-1 and TRBJ1-1; 7 bases agree with TRBD1. CDR1 and CDR2 (germline): MGHDK, SYGVNS. The CDR3 has 15 amino acids. V shed 5 bases and J 10 bases; nucleotides not matched to a gene: 16. Here the CDR3 DNA reads TGTGCCAGCAGTTCCCTGGAGGGGGCGAATCAGGTAGCTTTCTTT. As protein: CASSSLEGANQVAFF.

This rearrangement joins TRBV5-1 to TRBJ2-2; TRBD1 might be the D (5 bases). CDR3 length: 15 residues. Germline V gives CDR1 SGHRS, CDR2 YFSETQ. Trimming shortened V by 2 bases and J by 1 base, and 9 bases separated the two germline ends. The CDR3 sequence is CASSFGHVNTGELFF. The DNA of the CDR3 is TGCGCCAGCAGCTTTGGACACGTGAACACCGGGGAGCTGTTTTTT. Full variable domain (missing parts from reference TRBV5-1 and TRBJ2-2): KAGVTQTPRYLIKTRGQQVTLSCSPISGHRSVSWYQQTPGQGLQFLFEYFSETQRNKGNFPGRFSGRQFSNSRSEMNVSTLELGDSALYLCASSFGHVNTGELFFGEGSRLTVL.

V gene TRBV25-1 combines with J gene TRBJ2-1, with 7 bases that match TRBD2. The CDR3 is made up of 14 amino acids. V gave up 7 bases and J gave up 3 bases; unmatched junction bases: 6. Germline V gene sequence: CDR1 MGHDK, CDR2 SYGVNS. CDR3 DNA: TGTGCCAGCACCTCGGGACTACACTACAATGAGCAGTTCTTC. It encodes CASTSGLHYNEQFF.

This clone was picked up a small number of times. J is TRBJ2-7 and V is TRBV5-6; no firm D call. Germline V CDR1 and CDR2: SGHDT, YYEEEE. CDR3 length: 17 residues. V lost 2 bases and J 0 bases, leaving 18 bases between the germline ends. CDR3 in DNA: TGTGCCAGCAGCTTTCGGATAGGACCTTATAGCTCCTACGAGCAGTACTTC. Amino acid sequence: CASSFRIGPYSSYEQYF.

This chain uses TRBV6-6 with TRBJ2-7; D not certain. Per germline, CDR1 MNHNY and CDR2 SVGAGI (reference sequence). Trimming removed 6 bases at V and 6 bases at J, with 9 bases between. This CDR3 spans 11 amino acids. CDR3 loop: CASSPNTEQYF. CDR3 nucleotide sequence: TGTGCCAGCAGCCCTAACACCGAGCAGTACTTC.

The chain joins TRBV25-1 to TRBJ1-4; 9 positions agree with TRBD1. With V trimmed by 1 base and J by 10 bases, 1 base remained unmatched. This CDR3 is 13 amino acids long. Germline assignment: CDR1 MGHDK and CDR2 SYGVNS. The chain's CDR3 is CASSESGQGKLFF. CDR3 coding DNA: TGTGCCAGCAGTGAATCGGGACAGGGAAAACTGTTTTTT.

The rearrangement uses TRBV7-9 and TRBJ1-4; 10 bases fit TRBD1. V lost 4 bases and J lost 6; bases outside the gene matches: 2. The CDR3 is 14 amino acids. CDR1 is SEHNR and CDR2 is FQNEAQ in the germline V gene (reference sequence). CDR3: CASSYGQGDEKLFF. The DNA of the CDR3 is TGTGCCAGCAGCTACGGACAGGGGGATGAAAAACTGTTTTTT.

Remarks on this clone: The sample contains more than one DNA sequence encoding this CDR3. The chain has TRBV4-3 and TRBJ1-1, with D unresolved. CDR3 size: 15 residues. V gave up 0 bases and J gave up 0 bases, with 8 bases separating them. Germline assignment: CDR1 LGHNA and CDR2 YSLEER. CDR3 region: CASSQDRAMNTEAFF. CDR3 nucleotides: TGCGCCAGCAGCCAAGATCGGGCAATGAACACTGAAGCTTTCTTT.

The J gene is TRBJ2-1, the V gene TRBV4-3, with TRBD2 matching 10 bases. Germline lookup yields CDR1 LGHNA and CDR2 YSLEER. This CDR3 has 15 residues. The trim removed 2 bases at V and 6 bases at J, leaving 4 bases unmatched. The CDR3 DNA reads as TGCGCCAGCAGCCAACTAGCGGGGGCCGTCAATGAGCAGTTCTTC. This codes for CASSQLAGAVNEQFF.

The CDR3 spells CASSLGTGGDTQYF. DNA of the CDR3: TGTGCCAGCAGCTTAGGGACTGGGGGAGATACGCAGTATTTT. The chain uses TRBV7-2 and TRBJ2-3, with D possibly being TRBD1 or TRBD2 (5 bases each). Germline values: CDR1 SGHTA, CDR2 FQGNSA. Trimming removed 1 base at V and 5 bases at J, with 10 bases between. The length of the CDR3 is 14 residues. Using reference TRBV7-2 and TRBJ2-3 for the parts outside the CDR3, the full variable domain is GAGVSQSPSNKVTEKGKDVELRCDPISGHTALYWYRQSLGQGLEFLIYFQGNSAPDKSGLPSDRFSAERTGGSVSTLTIQRTQQEDSAVYLCASSLGTGGDTQYFGPGTRLTVL.

The chain joins TRBV2 to TRBJ1-2, with TRBD1 matching over 9 bases. J gave up 3 bases and V 6 bases, and 5 bases lay outside the gene matches. CDR3 size: 14 residues. CDR1 is SNHLY, CDR2 FYNNEI, per germline. The CDR3 loop is CASSQDRGHYGYTF. CDR3 DNA: TGTGCCAGCAGCCAGGACAGGGGACACTATGGCTACACCTTC.

This clone has only one observation. The chain combines TRBV9 with TRBJ2-7; D possibly corresponds to TRBD1 (7 bases). The CDR3 sequence is 15 residues long. Per the germline V gene, CDR1 is SGDLS and CDR2 is YYNGEE. The ends were cut back, 0 bases at V and 3 bases at J, with 13 bases in the middle. CDR3 in amino acids: CASSVAGDSDYEQYF. Written as DNA, the CDR3 is TGTGCCAGCAGCGTAGCGGGGGACAGTGACTACGAGCAGTACTTC.

CDR3 amino acids: CASSSGTGVPREQYF. As DNA, the CDR3 is TGTGCCAGCAGTTCCGGGACAGGGGTCCCTCGAGAGCAGTACTTC. The V and J genes are TRBV2 and TRBJ2-7; 10 bases line up with TRBD1. The V gene end was trimmed by 5 bases and the J gene end by 7 bases; junction bases not matched to a gene: 11. Germline lookup yields CDR1 SNHLY and CDR2 FYNNEI. This CDR3 spans 15 amino acids. Full variable domain (rest looked up from reference TRBV2 and TRBJ2-7): EPEVTQTPSHQVTQMGQEVILRCVPISNHLYFYWYRQILGQKVEFLVSFYNNEISEKSEIFDDQFSVERPDGSNFTLKIRSTKLEDSAMYFCASSSGTGVPREQYFGPGTRLTVT.

The DNA for the CDR3 is TGCGCCAGCAGCCGCCTCGAGGGACAGGGTTACACCGGGGAGCTGTTTTTT. It encodes CASSRLEGQGYTGELFF. The gene calls are TRBV4-3 and TRBJ2-2, with 9 nucleotides matching TRBD1. Trimming took 4 bases from V and 3 from J; bases not matched to a gene: 9. This CDR3 region has 17 residues. In germline, CDR1 is LGHNA, CDR2 YSLEER.

The rearrangement joins TRBV7-9 to TRBJ2-3; a possible D gene is TRBD1 (6 bases). V was trimmed by 10 bases and J by 1 base, leaving 9 bases between them. CDR1 is SEHNR, CDR2 FQNEAQ, per germline (reference sequence). The CDR3 sequence is 12 residues long. The CDR3 sequence: CANNRGTDTQYF. The CDR3 region has the DNA TGTGCCAACAACAGGGGCACAGATACGCAGTATTTT.